These T cell receptor beta chains were read from a single sample in a study of blood T cell repertoires in COVID-19. Profiled with immunoSEQ multiplex PCR; TCRdb holds only in-frame clones, not every one. The sample has 200,000 to 250,000 clones, 80% to 85% seen once. Sequenced sample: peripheral blood. The origin of the receptors is a woman in her seventies with COVID-19, enrolled during active disease. Each CDR3 is given with its conserved first and last residue. Fields, in order: D gene, clone size, J gene, V gene, CDR3 DNA, CDR3 protein. The D gene is left open where the match is weak. For some rows the clone size is stated as once, few or many, or as a class when expanded; others skip it.

D: NA
size: NA
J: TRBJ2-1
V: TRBV29-1
DNA: TGCAGCGTTGTATCTTCCTACAATGAGCAGTTCTTC
CDR3: CSVVSSYNEQFF

D: NA
size: NA
J: TRBJ1-4
V: TRBV5-1
DNA: TGCGCCAGCAGCTTCTTTTCAAGCGGGGAAAAACTGTTTTTT
CDR3: CASSFFSSGEKLFF

D: NA
size: NA
J: TRBJ2-7
V: TRBV29-1
DNA: TGCAGCGTACCTCAGGGGGGTGAATCCTACGAGCAGTACTTC
CDR3: CSVPQGGESYEQYF

D: TRBD1
size: NA
J: TRBJ1-5
V: TRBV20-1
DNA: TGCAGTGCTAGTCGGGACAGCAGCAATCAGCCCCAGCATTTT
CDR3: CSASRDSSNQPQHF

D: NA
size: NA
J: TRBJ2-6
V: TRBV9
DNA: TGTGCCAGCAGCCCTAGCGAAGGGGCGCTTGGGGCCAACGTCCTGACTTTC
CDR3: CASSPSEGALGANVLTF

D: TRBD2
size: once
J: TRBJ2-5
V: TRBV5-1
DNA: TGCGCCAGCAGCTTGGCGGGAGGGGTGAAAGAGACCCAGTACTTC
CDR3: CASSLAGGVKETQYF

D: NA
size: NA
J: TRBJ2-7
V: TRBV6-5
DNA: TGTGCCAGCAGTTACTCGACGCCGACAGCTTCCTACGAGCAGTACTTC
CDR3: CASSYSTPTASYEQYF

D: NA
size: NA
J: TRBJ2-7
V: TRBV7-2
DNA: TGTGCCAGCAGCTCCGGCAGGGACAACTACGAGCAGTACTTC
CDR3: CASSSGRDNYEQYF

D: NA
size: NA
J: TRBJ1-4
V: TRBV5-6
DNA: TGTGCCAGCAGCTTAATGGACAGTGCAACTAATGAAAAACTGTTTTTT
CDR3: CASSLMDSATNEKLFF

D: TRBD2
size: once
J: TRBJ2-3
V: TRBV7-3
DNA: TGTGCCAGCAGCTCGGGACGCGCGGGAGGCACAGATACGCAGTATTTT
CDR3: CASSSGRAGGTDTQYF

D: TRBD2
size: NA
J: TRBJ2-7
V: TRBV28
DNA: TGTGCCAGCAGTACCTCGGGGCTAGCGGGAGGGCCTACCTTC
CDR3: CASSTSGLAGGPTF

D: NA
size: NA
J: TRBJ2-2
V: TRBV18
DNA: TGTGCCAGCTCACCCAGCATGATTAGCGTGAACACCGGGGAGCTGTTTTTT
CDR3: CASSPSMISVNTGELFF